Below, 3 T cell receptor beta chains from the same sample are listed, as sequenced in a study of metastatic and nonmetastatic thyroid tumors. TCRdb recomputed clones from the PCR reads via MiXCR. This table holds 53,000 or so clones, approximately 20% found once. Thyroid surgery was performed in patients who had received no treatment beforehand. The sample taken for sequencing was blood. These receptors came from a female donor with papillary thyroid cancer or a benign thyroid nodule (not recorded which). Some clones in this sample may be carry-over from other donors' samples.

This clone was counted ten times or more. V usage is TRBV4-1 and J usage is TRBJ1-5, with D possibly being TRBD1 (6 bases). V was pared by 0 bases and J by 7 bases, with 22 bases between. The V gene's germline CDR1 is MGHRA and CDR2 YSYEKL. The CDR3 covers 18 residues. The CDR3 is CASSQDPQGAGGGQPQHF. CDR3 sequence (DNA): TGCGCCAGCAGCCAAGACCCGCAGGGCGCCGGGGGCGGACAGCCCCAGCATTTT.

This clone was recorded many times. The chain uses TRBV18 and TRBJ2-5; D could derive from TRBD1 or TRBD2 (5 bases each). This CDR3 spans 13 amino acids. Germline assignment: CDR1 KGHSH and CDR2 LQKENI. The V gene lost 6 bases and the J gene lost 5 bases, with 13 bases spanning the gap. DNA for the CDR3: TGTGCCAGCTCTCCGGGACGTGGGGAGACCCAGTACTTC. Translated: CASSPGRGETQYF. Full variable domain (remainder filled in from reference TRBV18 and TRBJ2-5): NAGVMQNPRHLVRRRGQEARLRCSPMKGHSHVYWYRQLPEEGLKFMVYLQKENIIDESGMPKERFSAEFPKEGPSILRIQQVVRGDSAAYFCASSPGRGETQYFGPGTRLLVL.

This clone was picked up many times. The CDR3 sequence is CAWGRQAQETQYF. The CDR3 DNA sequence: TGTGCCTGGGGAAGACAGGCTCAAGAGACCCAGTACTTC. The chain recombines TRBV30 with TRBJ2-5, with D possibly being TRBD1 (6 bases). V was pared by 5 bases and J by 2 bases, with 12 bases between. The CDR3 totals 13 residues. Germline CDR1 reads GTSNPN; CDR2 reads SVGIG (reference sequence). Supplemented by reference TRBV30 and TRBJ2-5, the full variable domain reads SQTIHQWPATLVQPVGSPLSLECTVEGTSNPNLYWYRQAAGRGLQLLFYSVGIGQISSEVPQNLSASRPQDRQFILSSKKLLLSDSGFYLCAWGRQAQETQYFGPGTRLLVL.